There are a few counts of the clone carrying this T cell receptor beta chain. This sample is drawn from a study of blood T cell repertoires in COVID-19. Study in general: COVID-19 samples collected from the United States, Italy and Spain covered acute and convalescent phases. T cells, B-cell-depleted T cells, or PBMCs provided the cDNA or gDNA that served as material.

Germline V gene sequence: CDR1 SGHVS, CDR2 FNYEAQ. The CDR3 consists of 16 residues. The V gene end was trimmed by 5 bases and the J gene end by 4 bases; junction bases not matched to a gene: 8. Generated by immunoSEQ multiplex PCR, the TCRdb table keeps only in-frame clones and is missing some. Of 150,000 or so clones listed, around 83% are singletons. The sequence derives from a woman between 45 and 65 years old with acute or convalescent COVID-19. The source material was peripheral blood. The J gene is TRBJ2-2, the V gene TRBV7-6; TRBD1 aligns across 9 bases. The CDR3 bases are TGTGCCAGCAGCGCTTCCGGGACAGGGAGCACCGGGGAGCTGTTTTTT. Protein sequence: CASSASGTGSTGELFF.